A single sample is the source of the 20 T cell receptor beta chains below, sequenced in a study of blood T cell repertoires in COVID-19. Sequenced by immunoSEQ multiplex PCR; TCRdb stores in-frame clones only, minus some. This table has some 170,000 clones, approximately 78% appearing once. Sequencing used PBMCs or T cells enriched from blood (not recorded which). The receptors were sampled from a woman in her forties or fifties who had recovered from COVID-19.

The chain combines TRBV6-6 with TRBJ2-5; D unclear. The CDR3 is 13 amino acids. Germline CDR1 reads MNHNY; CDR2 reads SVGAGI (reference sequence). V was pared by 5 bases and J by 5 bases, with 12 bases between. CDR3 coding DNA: TGTGCCAGCAGTCCCCCAGTGGAGGAGACCCAGTACTTC. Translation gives CASSPPVEETQYF.

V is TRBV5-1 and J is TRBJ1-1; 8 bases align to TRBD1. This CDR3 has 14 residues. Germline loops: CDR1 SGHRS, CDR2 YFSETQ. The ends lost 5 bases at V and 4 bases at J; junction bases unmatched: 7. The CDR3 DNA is TGCGCCAGCAGAGGCGGACAGGGAGGCACTGAAGCTTTCTTT. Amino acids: CASRGGQGGTEAFF.

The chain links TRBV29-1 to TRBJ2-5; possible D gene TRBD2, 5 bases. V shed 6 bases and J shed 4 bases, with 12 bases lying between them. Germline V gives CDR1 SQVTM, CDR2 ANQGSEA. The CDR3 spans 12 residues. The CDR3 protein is CSVNDGVETQYF. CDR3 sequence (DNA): TGCAGCGTAAACGACGGGGTAGAGACCCAGTACTTC.

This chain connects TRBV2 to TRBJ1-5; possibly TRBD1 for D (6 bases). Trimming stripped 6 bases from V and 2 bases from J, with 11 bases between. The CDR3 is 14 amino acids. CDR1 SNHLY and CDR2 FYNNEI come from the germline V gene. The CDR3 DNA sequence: TGTGCCAGCAGCCCACAGGGCCGCAATCAGCCCCAGCATTTT. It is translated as CASSPQGRNQPQHF.

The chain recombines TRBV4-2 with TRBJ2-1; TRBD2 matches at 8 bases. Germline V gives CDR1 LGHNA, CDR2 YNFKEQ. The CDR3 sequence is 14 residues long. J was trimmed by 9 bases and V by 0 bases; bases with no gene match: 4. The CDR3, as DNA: TGTGCCAGCAGCCAAGAGACTAGCGCAGGTGAGCAGTTCTTC. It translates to CASSQETSAGEQFF.

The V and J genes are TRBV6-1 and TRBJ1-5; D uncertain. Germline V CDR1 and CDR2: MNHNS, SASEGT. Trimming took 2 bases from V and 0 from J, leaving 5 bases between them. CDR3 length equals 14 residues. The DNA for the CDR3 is TGTGCCAGCAGTGAATCAAATAGCAATCAGCCCCAGCATTTT. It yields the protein CASSESNSNQPQHF.

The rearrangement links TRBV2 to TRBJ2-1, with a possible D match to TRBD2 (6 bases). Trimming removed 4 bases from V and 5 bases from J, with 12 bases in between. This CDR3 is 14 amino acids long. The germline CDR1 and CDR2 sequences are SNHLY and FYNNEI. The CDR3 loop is CASSVGGINNEQFF. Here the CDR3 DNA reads TGTGCCAGCAGTGTGGGCGGGATTAACAATGAGCAGTTCTTC.

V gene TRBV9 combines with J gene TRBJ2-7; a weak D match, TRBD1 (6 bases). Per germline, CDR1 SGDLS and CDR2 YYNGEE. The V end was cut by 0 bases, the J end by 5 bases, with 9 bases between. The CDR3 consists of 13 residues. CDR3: CASSVDGGNEQYF. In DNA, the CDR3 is TGTGCCAGCAGCGTAGATGGGGGCAACGAGCAGTACTTC. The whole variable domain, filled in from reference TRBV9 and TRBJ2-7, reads DSGVTQTPKHLITATGQRVTLRCSPRSGDLSVYWYQQSLDQGLQFLIQYYNGEERAKGNILERFSAQQFPDLHSELNLSSLELGDSALYFCASSVDGGNEQYFGPGTRLTVT.

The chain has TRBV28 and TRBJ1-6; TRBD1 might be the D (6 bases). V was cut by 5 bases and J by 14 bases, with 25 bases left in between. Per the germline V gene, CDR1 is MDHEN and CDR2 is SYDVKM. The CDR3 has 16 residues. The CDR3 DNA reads TGTGCCAGCAGTCTGGGGCCGGGGACACCCCAACTAACCCTCCACTTT. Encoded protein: CASSLGPGTPQLTLHF.

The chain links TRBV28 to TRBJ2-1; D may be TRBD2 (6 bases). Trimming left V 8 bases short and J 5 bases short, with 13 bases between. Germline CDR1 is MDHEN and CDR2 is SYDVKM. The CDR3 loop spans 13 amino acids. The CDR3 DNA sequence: TGTGCCAGCTTTGACGGGAGACACAATGAGCAGTTCTTC. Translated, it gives CASFDGRHNEQFF.

The CDR3 DNA is TGTGCCAGCAGGCCGACAGGGGGGAGCTCCTATAATTCACCCCTCCACTTT. As protein: CASRPTGGSSYNSPLHF. The V gene is TRBV28, the J gene TRBJ1-6; TRBD1 aligns across 9 bases. Germline assignment: CDR1 MDHEN and CDR2 SYDVKM. The length of the CDR3 is 17 residues. The V gene end was trimmed by 6 bases and the J gene end by 0 bases; junction bases not matched to a gene: 6.

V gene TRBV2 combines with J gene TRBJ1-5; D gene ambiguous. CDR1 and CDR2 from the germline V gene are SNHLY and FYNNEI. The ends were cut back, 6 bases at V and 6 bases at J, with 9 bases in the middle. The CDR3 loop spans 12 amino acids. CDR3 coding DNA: TGTGCCAGCAGCCAACTCGGTCAGCCCCAGCATTTT. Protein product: CASSQLGQPQHF.

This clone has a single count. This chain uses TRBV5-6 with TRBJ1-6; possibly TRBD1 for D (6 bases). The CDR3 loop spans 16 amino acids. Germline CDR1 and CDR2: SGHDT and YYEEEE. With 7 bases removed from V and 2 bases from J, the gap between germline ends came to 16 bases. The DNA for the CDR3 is TGTGCCAGCTTAAAAACCGAGGGGGCCTATAATTCACCCCTCCACTTT. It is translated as CASLKTEGAYNSPLHF.

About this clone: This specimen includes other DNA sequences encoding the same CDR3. The CDR3: CASSLAGGPYNEQFF. CDR3 bases: TGTGCCAGCAGCTTAGCGGGGGGGCCCTACAATGAGCAGTTCTTC. The genes are TRBV7-2 and TRBJ2-1, with D possibly TRBD2 on 7 matching bases. Trimming shortened V by 0 bases and J by 2 bases, and 8 bases separated the two germline ends. CDR1 and CDR2 (germline): SGHTA, FQGNSA. CDR3 size: 15 residues.

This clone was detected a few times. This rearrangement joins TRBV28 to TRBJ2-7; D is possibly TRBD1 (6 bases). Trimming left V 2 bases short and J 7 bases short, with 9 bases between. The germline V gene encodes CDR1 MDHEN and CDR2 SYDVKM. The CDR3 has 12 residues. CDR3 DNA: TGTGCCAGCAGTTTACCAGGGGTTGAGCAGTACTTC. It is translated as CASSLPGVEQYF.

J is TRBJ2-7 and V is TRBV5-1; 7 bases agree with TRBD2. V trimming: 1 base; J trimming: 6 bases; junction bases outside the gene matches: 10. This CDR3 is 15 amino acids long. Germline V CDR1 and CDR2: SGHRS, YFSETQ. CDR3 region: CASSLITGGLSEQYF. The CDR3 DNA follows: TGCGCCAGCAGCTTGATAACGGGAGGCCTTTCCGAGCAGTACTTC.

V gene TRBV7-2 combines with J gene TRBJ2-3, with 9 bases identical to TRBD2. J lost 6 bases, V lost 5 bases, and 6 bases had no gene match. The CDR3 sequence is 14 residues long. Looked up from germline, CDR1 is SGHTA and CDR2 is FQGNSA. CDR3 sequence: CASSISGRGDTQYF. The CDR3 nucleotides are TGTGCCAGCAGCATTAGCGGGAGAGGGGATACGCAGTATTTT.

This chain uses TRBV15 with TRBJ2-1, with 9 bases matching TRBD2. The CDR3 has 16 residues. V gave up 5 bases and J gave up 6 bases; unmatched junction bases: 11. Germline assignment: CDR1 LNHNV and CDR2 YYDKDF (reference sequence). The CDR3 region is CATSPGGAGGGNEQFF. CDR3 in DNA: TGTGCCACCAGCCCTGGGGGAGCGGGAGGTGGCAATGAGCAGTTCTTC.

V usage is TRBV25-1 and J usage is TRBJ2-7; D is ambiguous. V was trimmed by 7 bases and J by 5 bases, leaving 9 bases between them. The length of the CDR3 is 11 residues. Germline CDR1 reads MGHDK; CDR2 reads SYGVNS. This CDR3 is CASTAVHEQYF. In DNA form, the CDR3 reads TGTGCCAGCACGGCGGTCCACGAGCAGTACTTC.

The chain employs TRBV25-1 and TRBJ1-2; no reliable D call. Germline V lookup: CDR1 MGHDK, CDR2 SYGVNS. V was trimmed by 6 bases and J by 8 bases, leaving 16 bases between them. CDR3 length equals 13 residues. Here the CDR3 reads CASRERAQEGYTF. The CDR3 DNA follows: TGTGCCAGCAGGGAGCGGGCCCAGGAAGGCTACACCTTC.